These 23 T cell receptor beta chains came from one sample sequenced in a study of cytomegalovirus exposure and HLA in healthy donors. Here immunoSEQ multiplex PCR was the method, and the copy in TCRdb shows in-frame clones only, minus some. The sample has more than 45,000 clones, roughly nine tenths seen once; the top ten hold approximately 15%. The specimen sequenced was PBMCs. Every receptor here comes from a woman aged 18-29 years in good health and CMV-seronegative.

This clone was detected only once. The chain combines TRBV27 with TRBJ2-1; 11 bases fit TRBD1. Germline V lookup: CDR1 MNHEY, CDR2 SMNVEV (reference sequence). The J segment lost 10 bases and the V segment lost 5 bases, leaving 7 bases of the junction unmatched. The length of the CDR3 is 14 residues. CDR3 coding DNA: TGTGCCAGCAGTATAGGACAGGGGGCGGGAGAGCAGTTCTTC. Protein: CASSIGQGAGEQFF.

The CDR3 loop reads CASSPPAGADEQYF. CDR3 in DNA: TGTGCCAGCTCACCACCAGCGGGGGCGGACGAGCAGTACTTC. The chain combines TRBV18 with TRBJ2-7; TRBD2 agrees at 8 bases. Germline assignment: CDR1 KGHSH and CDR2 LQKENI. J lost 5 bases, V lost 0 bases, and 3 bases had no gene match. This CDR3 region has 14 residues.

The chain employs TRBV19 and TRBJ2-7, with 7 bases aligning to TRBD2. Germline CDR1 is LNHDA and CDR2 is SQIVND (reference sequence). This CDR3 has 14 amino acids. Trimming cost V 7 bases and J 9 bases; bases outside gene matches: 15. DNA of the CDR3: TGTGCCAGTAACTCGGGAGGCGTATGGGGAGCGCAGTACTTC. Translating gives CASNSGGVWGAQYF.

The rearrangement links TRBV5-4 to TRBJ2-5, with a possible D match to TRBD1 (5 bases). The germline V and J ends were trimmed by 0 bases and 5 bases, with 17 bases remaining between them. Per the germline V gene, CDR1 is SGHNT and CDR2 is YYREEE (reference sequence). The CDR3 is 16 amino acids. The CDR3 sequence is CASSLEAGRQGETQYF. The CDR3 DNA reads as TGTGCCAGCAGCTTGGAGGCAGGGCGACAAGGGGAGACCCAGTACTTC.

V usage is TRBV6-6 and J usage is TRBJ2-7; TRBD2 matches 9 bases. The V gene's germline CDR1 is MNHNY and CDR2 SVGAGI (reference sequence). V gave up 2 bases and J gave up 6 bases; unmatched junction bases: 8. This CDR3 has 15 amino acids. The DNA of the CDR3 is TGTGCCAGCAGTTACGTGTCTAGCGGGATTGGCGAGCAGTACTTC. Its protein is CASSYVSSGIGEQYF.

This chain connects TRBV19 to TRBJ1-5; D is perhaps TRBD1 (5 bases). Trimming took off 3 bases at V and 10 bases at J, with 7 bases between the two ends. This CDR3 spans 11 amino acids. The germline CDR1 and CDR2 sequences are LNHDA and SQIVND (reference sequence). The chain's CDR3 is CASSMGGPQHF. The CDR3 nucleotides are TGTGCCAGTAGTATGGGGGGACCCCAGCATTTT.

This clone has just one count. The genes are TRBV19 and TRBJ1-6, with D possibly being TRBD1 (6 bases). CDR3 length: 15 amino acids. Germline V gene data show CDR1 as LNHDA and CDR2 as SQIVND (reference sequence). Trimming pared 6 bases from V and 2 bases from J, leaving 11 bases between. CDR3 sequence reads: CASRGAVTYNSPLHF. The CDR3, as DNA: TGTGCCAGTAGGGGGGCAGTTACCTATAATTCACCCCTCCACTTT. The entire variable domain, with the rest obtained from reference TRBV19 and TRBJ1-6, is as follows: DGGITQSPKYLFRKEGQNVTLSCEQNLNHDAMYWYRQDPGQGLRLIYYSQIVNDFQKGDIAEGYSVSREKKESFPLTVTSAQKNPTAFYLCASRGAVTYNSPLHFGNGTRLTVT.

This clone was found once. V usage is TRBV6-6 and J usage is TRBJ2-7, with D possibly being TRBD1 (6 bases). Per germline, CDR1 MNHNY and CDR2 SVGAGI (reference sequence). V lost 2 bases, J lost 0 bases, and 11 bases lay in between. CDR3 length: 15 residues. The CDR3 region is CASSYAGESSYEQYF. In DNA, the CDR3 is TGTGCCAGCAGTTACGCAGGGGAGAGCTCCTACGAGCAGTACTTC.

The V and J genes are TRBV6-5 and TRBJ1-1; TRBD1 agrees at 8 bases. With V trimmed by 6 bases and J by 6 bases, 6 bases remained unmatched. The CDR3 sequence is 13 residues long. The germline V gene has CDR1 MNHEY and CDR2 SVGAGI. The CDR3 DNA reads as TGTGCCAGCAGGGAAACAGGGGGTCCTGAAGCTTTCTTT. Protein: CASRETGGPEAFF.

This chain connects TRBV7-8 to TRBJ1-2; 7 bases align to TRBD1. The germline CDR1 and CDR2 sequences are SGHVS and FQNEAQ. CDR3 length: 15 amino acids. V was pared by 5 bases and J by 1 base, with 7 bases of the junction left unmatched. In DNA form, the CDR3 reads TGTGCCAGCAGCCCCCGGGACAGCATTAACTATGGCTACACCTTC. Translation gives CASSPRDSINYGYTF.

The chain joins TRBV6-5 to TRBJ2-7; possible D gene TRBD1, 6 bases. The CDR3 is 12 amino acids. The V end lost 6 bases, the J end lost 6 bases, and 12 bases lay between the germline ends. Germline loops: CDR1 MNHEY, CDR2 SVGAGI. Here the CDR3 reads CASSHRVVEQYF. The CDR3 DNA sequence: TGTGCCAGCAGCCACAGGGTGGTCGAGCAGTACTTC.

The chain uses TRBV6-5 and TRBJ1-4; TRBD1 matches 9 bases. J was trimmed by 4 bases and V by 2 bases; bases with no gene match: 5. Germline CDR1 reads MNHEY; CDR2 reads SVGAGI. CDR3 length: 16 amino acids. CDR3 sequence (DNA): TGTGCCAGCAGTTACGCGGGGACAGGGAGTAATGAAAAACTGTTTTTT. Protein: CASSYAGTGSNEKLFF.

This chain connects TRBV9 to TRBJ2-1; 12 bases fit TRBD2. With V trimmed by 4 bases and J by 9 bases, 8 bases remained unmatched. Germline V CDR1 and CDR2: SGDLS, YYNGEE. CDR3 length: 15 residues. The CDR3 spells CASSIQTSGGLEQFF. The CDR3 coding sequence is TGTGCCAGCAGCATCCAGACTAGCGGGGGTCTTGAGCAGTTCTTC.

The rearrangement joins TRBV13 to TRBJ2-2, with 11 bases that match TRBD2. The CDR3 covers 15 residues. V shed 6 bases, J shed 6 bases, and the junction held 6 bases outside the gene matches. CDR1 and CDR2 (germline): PRHDT, FYEKMQ (reference sequence). The CDR3 coding sequence is TGTGCCAGCAGGAGACTAGCGGGAAAGGCCGGGGAGCTGTTTTTT. As protein: CASRRLAGKAGELFF.

The genes are TRBV7-8 and TRBJ2-1; 12 bases agree with TRBD2. After removal of 1 base from V and 9 bases from J, the junction contained 7 bases not matched to a gene. The CDR3 sequence is 16 residues long. Germline loops: CDR1 SGHVS, CDR2 FQNEAQ. The CDR3: CASSLGETSGSVEQFF. CDR3 nucleotides: TGTGCCAGCAGCTTAGGGGAGACTAGCGGGAGCGTTGAGCAGTTCTTC.

This clone was observed at least ten times. J is TRBJ2-7 and V is TRBV2, with D perhaps matching TRBD2 (6 bases). The germline gives CDR1 SNHLY, CDR2 FYNNEI. V shed 7 bases and J shed 3 bases, with 10 bases lying between them. The CDR3 has 12 residues. CDR3: CASTTDYYEQYF. The CDR3 DNA follows: TGTGCCAGCACAACGGACTACTACGAGCAGTACTTC.

The chain joins TRBV28 to TRBJ2-5; 7 bases line up with TRBD2. CDR3 length: 15 residues. In germline, CDR1 is MDHEN, CDR2 SYDVKM. The trim removed 7 bases at V and 7 bases at J, leaving 15 bases unmatched. CDR3 amino acids: CASISLAANGGTQYF. CDR3 DNA sequence: TGTGCCAGCATCTCGCTAGCGGCTAACGGGGGGACCCAGTACTTC.

The V gene is TRBV6-5, the J gene TRBJ2-7; 8 bases agree with TRBD2. V gave up 6 bases and J gave up 0 bases; unmatched junction bases: 7. CDR1 MNHEY and CDR2 SVGAGI come from the germline V gene. The CDR3 has 15 residues. The CDR3 nucleotides are TGTGCCAGCAGGCGCGCCGGGACTAGCTCCTACGAGCAGTACTTC. Encoded protein: CASRRAGTSSYEQYF.

This clone was detected once. This sequence joins TRBV30 and TRBJ2-2, with TRBD1 identical over 8 bases. The CDR3 length is 16 residues. From germline, CDR1 is GTSNPN and CDR2 SVGIG (reference sequence). Trimming cost V 4 bases and J 2 bases; bases outside gene matches: 9. For the CDR3, the DNA is TGTGCCTGGAATGGGCAGGGGGCGAGAAACACCGGGGAGCTGTTTTTT. This translates into CAWNGQGARNTGELFF.

The chain couples TRBV27 to TRBJ2-7; 10 nucleotides align to TRBD1. Trimming at V came to 4 bases and at J to 9 bases, leaving 12 bases not matched to a gene. CDR1 is MNHEY and CDR2 is SMNVEV in the germline V gene (reference sequence). This CDR3 comprises 15 residues. The CDR3, as DNA: TGTGCCAGCAGTTCGTTACCCGGGACAGGGGAAGGGCAGTACTTC. It codes for CASSSLPGTGEGQYF.

This rearrangement joins TRBV30 to TRBJ2-1; 11 bases match TRBD2. The CDR3 consists of 14 residues. Losses at the gene ends were 4 bases for V and 4 bases for J; bases not matched to a gene: 3. Germline values: CDR1 GTSNPN, CDR2 SVGIG (reference sequence). The CDR3 is CAWTGTSGYNEQFF. Here the CDR3 DNA reads TGTGCCTGGACCGGGACTAGCGGATACAATGAGCAGTTCTTC.

The genes are TRBV2 and TRBJ2-3; D unclear. The CDR3 length is 14 residues. V was cut by 4 bases and J by 0 bases, with 8 bases left in between. The germline gives CDR1 SNHLY, CDR2 FYNNEI. The DNA of the CDR3 is TGTGCCAGCAGTGTGACTCCGAGCACAGATACGCAGTATTTT. Translating it yields CASSVTPSTDTQYF.

The J gene is TRBJ2-1, the V gene TRBV19, with 11 bases fitting TRBD2. The CDR3 is made up of 17 amino acids. V was clipped by 0 bases and J by 6 bases; unmatched bases: 7. CDR1 is LNHDA, CDR2 SQIVND, per germline (reference sequence). CDR3 sequence reads: CASSIDGLAGGRNEQFF. In DNA, the CDR3 is TGTGCCAGTAGTATAGATGGCCTAGCGGGAGGCCGCAATGAGCAGTTCTTC. Supplemented by reference TRBV19 and TRBJ2-1, the full variable domain reads DGGITQSPKYLFRKEGQNVTLSCEQNLNHDAMYWYRQDPGQGLRLIYYSQIVNDFQKGDIAEGYSVSREKKESFPLTVTSAQKNPTAFYLCASSIDGLAGGRNEQFFGPGTRLTVL.